This T cell receptor beta chain is from a study of T cells expressing NK-cell markers. Study results and caveats: In a handful of donors, dominant NKG2C+ clonotypes were roughly 1.0-7.0% of CD8+ T cells. The leading position in the CD3+CD56-NKG2C+ fraction of a few donors also went to these clonotypes.

Comments on this clonotype: Its antigen is unidentified.

The CDR3 has 16 residues. Germline assignment: CDR1 LGHDT and CDR2 YNNKEL (reference sequence). TCRdb reprocessed the 5' RACE reads and stores each CDR3 protein as one record, lacking DNA. The sample holds about 260,000 distinct CDR3 sequences. The source of this sequence is a woman aged 18-69 years in good health. Sequenced material: blood T cells: a sorted CD56 or NKG2C T cell subset, CD4+ or CD8+ T cells, or bulk PBMC T cells (not recorded which). V is TRBV3-1 and J is TRBJ1-5; TCRdb gives TRBD1 as the D gene, but with no DNA this cannot be confirmed. The CDR3 is CASSPGGGVVRQPQHF.